The 30 T cell receptor beta chains reported below all come from one sample, sequenced in a study of blood T cells in healthy people across ages. Through a sample-barcoded 5' primer and a J-beta primer mix, a second PCR was run for roughly 6 to 12 cycles. MiXCR, run by TCRdb on the 5' RACE reads, gives a single entry per CDR3 protein. The table includes under 1,100,000 distinct CDR3 sequences, under 30% detected once. The same sample was also used in a study of T cells of mothers and their children.

Sequences were obtained from blood. Receptor source: a girl aged 2-10 years in good health.

This sequence joins TRBV29-1 and TRBJ2-6; D remains unclear. Germline-derived CDR1 and CDR2 are SQVTM and ANQGSEA. This CDR3 is built from 13 residues. The CDR3 spells CSASASGANVLTF. CDR3 coding DNA: TGCAGTGCTTCGGCATCTGGGGCCAACGTCCTGACTTTC.

This sequence joins TRBV5-1 and TRBJ1-2, with D perhaps matching TRBD1 (5 bases). The CDR3 is made up of 13 amino acids. Germline lookup yields CDR1 SGHRS and CDR2 YFSETQ. V lost 4 bases to trimming and J lost 4 bases, with 11 bases between them. The CDR3, as DNA: TGCGCCAGCAGCCTCGAGGGGCCCTATGGCTACACCTTC. Protein sequence: CASSLEGPYGYTF.

The chain uses TRBV20-1 and TRBJ2-5; D ambiguous. The DNA end is a closer match to TRBJ2-1, so the J assignment may be wrong. This CDR3 comprises 15 residues. Germline values: CDR1 DFQATT, CDR2 SNEGSKA (reference sequence). In DNA form, the CDR3 reads TGCAGTGCTAAGCCTAGGGTATTTGATATCAATGAGCAGTTCTTC. Translated, it gives CSAKPRVFDINEQFF.

This chain joins TRBV7-2 and TRBJ2-5; D is perhaps TRBD2 (5 bases). The V gene lost 5 bases and the J gene lost 1 base, with 14 bases spanning the gap. This CDR3 comprises 15 residues. From germline, CDR1 is SGHTA and CDR2 FQGNSA. CDR3 region: CASSTRTALQETQYF. For the CDR3, the DNA is TGTGCCAGCAGCACCAGGACTGCTCTCCAAGAGACCCAGTACTTC.

This clonotype turned up a few times. This chain connects TRBV5-1 to TRBJ2-5; 8 nucleotides align to TRBD2. CDR1 is SGHRS, CDR2 YFSETQ, per germline. J gave up 3 bases and V 2 bases, and 3 bases lay outside the gene matches. This CDR3 comprises 14 residues. CDR3 nucleotide sequence: TGCGCCAGCAGCTTCGGGACTAGGGAAGAGACCCAGTACTTC. Protein sequence: CASSFGTREETQYF.

The chain links TRBV11-2 to TRBJ2-5, with a weak D call TRBD1 (6 bases). CDR1 SGHAT and CDR2 FQNNGV come from the germline V gene. V lost 2 bases, J lost 2 bases, and 12 bases lay in between. This CDR3 region has 15 residues. The CDR3 bases are TGTGCCAGCAGCTTACCGACAGGATCTCAAGAGACCCAGTACTTC. Its translation: CASSLPTGSQETQYF. The variable domain in full, with the rest retrieved from reference TRBV11-2 and TRBJ2-5, is EAGVAQSPRYKIIEKRQSVAFWCNPISGHATLYWYQQILGQGPKLLIQFQNNGVVDDSQLPKDRFSAERLKGVDSTLKIQPAKLEDSAVYLCASSLPTGSQETQYFGPGTRLLVL.

This chain joins TRBV5-1 and TRBJ2-1, with D tentatively TRBD1 (5 bases). V lost 2 bases, J lost 16 bases, and 13 bases lay in between. The CDR3 length is 11 residues. Germline V gene lookup returns CDR1 SGHRS and CDR2 YFSETQ. The CDR3 loop reads CASSLGEVSFF. The CDR3 nucleotides are TGCGCCAGCAGCTTAGGGGAAGTATCATTCTTC.

The chain carries TRBV28 and TRBJ2-5; D might be TRBD1 or TRBD2, each matching 5 bases. The V gene lost 2 bases and the J gene lost 6 bases, with 7 bases spanning the gap. The length of the CDR3 is 12 residues. Per the germline V gene, CDR1 is MDHEN and CDR2 is SYDVKM. The CDR3 here is CASSLRDQTQYF. CDR3 nucleotide sequence: TGTGCCAGCAGTTTAAGGGACCAGACCCAGTACTTC.

V is TRBV12-3 or TRBV12-4 and J is TRBJ1-2, with a tentative D call TRBD1 (6 bases). The CDR3 totals 12 residues. V was cut by 2 bases and J by 12 bases, with 13 bases left in between. The CDR3 loop is CASSLTRGRNTF. The CDR3 coding sequence is TGTGCCAGCAGTTTAACGCGGGGGCGGAACACCTTC.

This clonotype was seen only a few times. The genes are TRBV12-3 or TRBV12-4 and TRBJ2-1, with TRBD2 identical over 7 bases. V shed 5 bases and J 7 bases; nucleotides not matched to a gene: 17. This CDR3 is 17 amino acids long. The CDR3 here is CASSPTTSPRYGNEQFF. Written as DNA, the CDR3 is TGTGCCAGCAGTCCCACGACTAGCCCTCGATATGGGAATGAGCAGTTCTTC.

This clonotype is a singleton in its sample. The chain couples TRBV24-1 to TRBJ2-5; 14 positions match TRBD2. The assigned J gene may be wrong: the sequence end matches TRBJ2-1 better. Per germline, CDR1 KGHDR and CDR2 SFDVKD. The length of the CDR3 is 16 residues. The CDR3 DNA reads as TGTGCCACCAGCGGGGGGACTAGCGGGAGACTCTATGAGCAGTTCTTC. It is translated as CATSGGTSGRLYEQFF.

This chain connects TRBV28 to TRBJ2-5; D remains ambiguous. The end of the DNA aligns better with TRBJ2-7, so the J call may be wrong. CDR1 MDHEN and CDR2 SYDVKM come from the germline V gene. There are 12 residues in the CDR3. Here the CDR3 DNA reads TGTGCCAGCAGGGGCAATTTGGGCGAGCAGTACTTC. Its protein product is CASRGNLGEQYF.

The chain employs TRBV6-2 or TRBV6-3 and TRBJ1-2; D ambiguous. Germline lookup yields CDR1 MNHEY and CDR2 SVGEGT. This CDR3 is 15 amino acids long. V lost 5 bases and J 4 bases, leaving 17 bases between the germline ends. The CDR3 DNA reads TGTGCCAGCAGTGACCGACGGTTGAGGCTCTATGGCTACACCTTC. It yields the protein CASSDRRLRLYGYTF.

This clonotype was recorded a few times. The gene calls are TRBV12-3 or TRBV12-4 and TRBJ2-7; D uncertain. Between the trimmed V and J ends, which lost 6 bases and 1 base, there was a span of 10 bases. The CDR3 runs to 13 residues. CDR3 sequence (DNA): TGTGCCAGCAGGGAACGGGCTTCCTACGAGCAGTACTTC. This sequence encodes CASRERASYEQYF.

The genes are TRBV28 and TRBJ2-7; possible D gene TRBD2, 6 bases. Trimming took off 5 bases at V and 7 bases at J, with 21 bases between the two ends. Germline CDR1 reads MDHEN; CDR2 reads SYDVKM. CDR3 length equals 15 residues. CDR3 residues: CASSEMGGALREQYF. The CDR3 DNA reads TGTGCCAGCAGTGAAATGGGGGGTGCCCTCCGGGAGCAGTACTTC.

The chain couples TRBV5-1 to TRBJ1-6, with a possible D match to TRBD1 (6 bases). Per the germline V gene, CDR1 is SGHRS and CDR2 is YFSETQ. There are 16 residues in the CDR3. Trimming removed 5 bases from V and 6 bases from J, with 18 bases in between. CDR3 sequence (DNA): TGCGCCAGCAGTTTCTCTGGGAGAGGGGGTAATTCACCCCTCCACTTT. Translating it yields CASSFSGRGGNSPLHF.

The sample holds a few counts of this clonotype. A read error may account for a junction end that differs from germline. The rearrangement joins TRBV7-2 to TRBJ2-7; 7 nucleotides line up with TRBD2. This CDR3 is built from 14 residues. CDR1 and CDR2 from the germline V gene are SGHTA and FQGNSA. The CDR3: CASSLPSGTYGQYF. The CDR3 DNA reads TGTGCCAGCAGCTTACCCAGCGGGACCTACGGGCAGTACTTC.

The chain uses TRBV12-5 and TRBJ2-6, with D possibly matching TRBD1 (6 bases). Germline V CDR1 and CDR2: LGHNT, FRNRAP. The length of the CDR3 is 16 residues. Trimming stripped 6 bases from V and 1 base from J, with 13 bases between. This CDR3 is CASGLFTGSGANVLTF. In DNA form, the CDR3 reads TGTGCTAGTGGGTTATTTACAGGGTCTGGGGCCAACGTCCTGACTTTC.

The table lists this clonotype with a few counts. The chain links TRBV29-1 to TRBJ2-5; D is possibly TRBD1 (6 bases). The CDR3 loop spans 14 amino acids. V dropped 0 bases and J dropped 5 bases, with 13 bases sitting between them. CDR1 and CDR2 from the germline V gene are SQVTM and ANQGSEA. The CDR3 here is CSVEDYRVGETQYF. CDR3 nucleotides: TGCAGCGTTGAAGATTACAGGGTTGGGGAGACCCAGTACTTC.

V usage is TRBV4-1 and J usage is TRBJ1-2, with a weak D call TRBD1 (5 bases). Trimming stripped 0 bases from V and 6 bases from J, with 11 bases between. This CDR3 has 14 amino acids. Germline V gene sequence: CDR1 MGHRA, CDR2 YSYEKL. CDR3 in amino acids: CASSQDLGADGYTF. The CDR3 nucleotides read TGCGCCAGCAGCCAAGATCTCGGGGCAGATGGCTACACCTTC.

V usage is TRBV2 and J usage is TRBJ1-5; D is unresolved. The V gene's germline CDR1 is SNHLY and CDR2 FYNNEI. Trimming left V 4 bases short and J 7 bases short, with 11 bases between. CDR3 size: 13 residues. Here the CDR3 reads CASSAGPGQPQHF. As DNA, the CDR3 is TGTGCCAGCAGTGCTGGCCCGGGACAGCCCCAGCATTTT.

This clonotype was seen at least ten times. The CDR3 region is CASSFSGGRIGETQYF. The CDR3 DNA sequence: TGTGCCAGCAGCTTTTCCGGCGGGAGAATAGGGGAGACCCAGTACTTC. This chain connects TRBV11-2 to TRBJ2-5; 7 nucleotides align to TRBD2. Losses at the gene ends were 3 bases for V and 5 bases for J; bases not matched to a gene: 12. The V gene's germline CDR1 is SGHAT and CDR2 FQNNGV. The CDR3 has 16 amino acids.

The V and J genes are TRBV20-1 and TRBJ1-4; D is unresolved. The CDR3 is 13 amino acids. Looked up from germline, CDR1 is DFQATT and CDR2 is SNEGSKA (reference sequence). With 6 bases removed from V and 6 bases from J, the gap between germline ends came to 14 bases. In DNA, the CDR3 is TGCAGTGCCTCGGACGGTTTATATGAAAAACTGTTTTTT. Residues: CSASDGLYEKLFF.

This clonotype was seen only a few times. J is TRBJ2-5 and V is TRBV29-1; D is ambiguous. The CDR3 is 12 amino acids. Germline values: CDR1 SQVTM, CDR2 ANQGSEA. The V and J ends lost 6 bases and 2 bases respectively, with 10 bases between them. The DNA for the CDR3 is TGCAGCGTCAGGAATCAACAAGAGACCCAGTACTTC. Translation: CSVRNQQETQYF.

This chain links TRBV7-2 with TRBJ1-1; the D gene is possibly TRBD1 (6 bases). CDR3 length: 13 residues. V lost 5 bases and J lost 6, with 13 bases in between. CDR1 is SGHTA, CDR2 FQGNSA, per germline. This CDR3 reads CASSKRQESEAFF. The CDR3 DNA reads TGTGCCAGCAGCAAGCGACAGGAATCTGAAGCTTTCTTT.

CDR3 residues: CASSLVTDDRIGCQPQHF. The CDR3 DNA is TGCGCCAGCAGCTTGGTTACTGACGACAGGATAGGGTGTCAGCCCCAGCATTTT. The chain couples TRBV5-1 to TRBJ1-5; TRBD1 might be the D (6 bases). Trimming took off 0 bases at V and 6 bases at J, with 22 bases between the two ends. This CDR3 is 18 amino acids long. In germline, CDR1 is SGHRS, CDR2 YFSETQ.

The genes are TRBV20-1 and TRBJ2-5, with TRBD1 identical over 8 bases. CDR3 length: 16 amino acids. V shed 5 bases and J 4 bases; nucleotides not matched to a gene: 15. Germline-derived CDR1 and CDR2 are DFQATT and SNEGSKA (reference sequence). The DNA for the CDR3 is TGCAGTGCTCTTTATCCTGGACAGGGTGGTGGAGAGACCCAGTACTTC. Translated, it gives CSALYPGQGGGETQYF.

This clonotype was observed a few times. Written as DNA, the CDR3 is TGTGCCAGCAGCTTAGCTGTGGGGGGAGGACAGCCCCAGCATTTT. Translating it yields CASSLAVGGGQPQHF. The rearrangement links TRBV11-2 to TRBJ1-5; tentatively, D is TRBD1 (5 bases). Germline V gene data show CDR1 as SGHAT and CDR2 as FQNNGV. This CDR3 region has 15 residues. The ends were cut back, 1 base at V and 7 bases at J, with 14 bases in the middle. The complete variable domain, with remaining parts taken from reference TRBV11-2 and TRBJ1-5, reads EAGVAQSPRYKIIEKRQSVAFWCNPISGHATLYWYQQILGQGPKLLIQFQNNGVVDDSQLPKDRFSAERLKGVDSTLKIQPAKLEDSAVYLCASSLAVGGGQPQHFGDGTRLSIL.

This clonotype was picked up a small number of times. The rearrangement links TRBV10-3 to TRBJ1-1; D gene ambiguous. Germline V gives CDR1 ENHRY, CDR2 SYGVKD. With 2 bases removed from V and 5 bases from J, the gap between germline ends came to 12 bases. This CDR3 is built from 14 residues. CDR3 sequence (DNA): TGTGCCATCAGTGAGCTCCGAGGATGGACTGAAGCTTTCTTT. Protein product: CAISELRGWTEAFF.

The genes are TRBV20-1 and TRBJ2-1; no clear D. In germline, CDR1 is DFQATT, CDR2 SNEGSKA (reference sequence). Trimming cost V 3 bases and J 4 bases, with 13 bases left between them. CDR3 length: 14 residues. The DNA of the CDR3 is TGCAGTGCTAGGAGCCAAAAAGAATACAATGAGCAGTTCTTC. Translated: CSARSQKEYNEQFF.